The clone carrying this T cell receptor beta chain was seen once. The antigen is unknown. This sample is drawn from a study of cytomegalovirus exposure and HLA in healthy donors. While the first cohort had about 610 subjects, the donors belonged to the separate validation cohort of about 130 subjects. From germline, CDR1 is MNHNS and CDR2 SASEGT. The CDR3 runs 15 residues. J was trimmed by 10 bases and V by 6 bases; bases with no gene match: 12. Sequenced by immunoSEQ multiplex PCR; TCRdb stores in-frame clones only, minus some. In the table there are 150,000 to 200,000 clones, 70% to 90% of which are singletons. Study outcomes and limitations: Clusters of TCRs from the first cohort tended to co-occur in the 120 validation repertoires (as a later analysis found). It was about 180 TCR beta chains that were listed as cytomegalovirus-associated.

The sequencing input was PBMCs. The origin of this receptor is a man aged 25 to 40 in good health and CMV-seropositive. V and J are TRBV6-1 and TRBJ1-4; TRBD1 agrees at 9 bases. The CDR3 DNA reads TGTGCCAGCAGCTTTCTGACAGGGGGTTTCGGAAAACTGTTTTTT. Its translation is CASSFLTGGFGKLFF.